The clone carrying this T cell receptor (beta chain) occurred many times. What it recognizes is unknown. The V gene's germline CDR1 is DFQATT and CDR2 SNEGSKA (reference sequence). CDR3 length: 15 residues. V lost 6 bases to trimming and J lost 3 bases; unmatched junction nucleotides: 8. This sample was taken from a study of T cells after yellow fever vaccination. The study made its TCR cDNA through 5'RACE template switching. That step introduced a universal primer site along with UMIs. TCRdb re-called the 5' RACE reads through MiXCR, storing one row per CDR3 protein. The repertoire consists of roughly 150,000 distinct CDR3 sequences, with about 6.2% occurring once and the leading ten covering about 0.61%. Study-level points and caveats: Abundant contaminating clonotypes from the bulk population could appear in FACS-sorted repertoires.

Specimen: CD4+ T cells sorted from PBMCs, collected 10 days after the yellow fever booster vaccination. This rearrangement joins TRBV20-1 to TRBJ2-3, with 11 bases identical to TRBD2. The receptor was derived from a man aged 25 to 40 who received the YFV17D yellow fever vaccine. CDR3 sequence: CSAIPPSGRTDTQYF. CDR3 coding DNA: TGCAGTGCAATACCGCCTAGCGGGAGGACAGATACGCAGTATTTT.